These 18 T cell receptor beta chains originate from one sample sequenced in a study of neurological immune-mediated disorders. Regarding time point: longitudinal time-point 1 (baseline). TCRdb processed the 5' RACE reads anew with MiXCR; each CDR3 protein has one entry. The data contain fewer than 90,000 distinct CDR3 sequences, 10% of them singletons. Material for sequencing was PBMCs. The receptors derive from a man aged 30 to 39 in good health.

In its sample, this clonotype was seen many times. The chain employs TRBV29-1 and TRBJ2-3; 9 positions match TRBD2. The CDR3 spans 15 residues. Germline V gene lookup returns CDR1 SQVTM and CDR2 ANQGSEA. V lost 2 bases, J lost 7 bases, and 10 bases stayed unmatched. The CDR3 spells CSVEFGREGRYTQYF. The CDR3 DNA is TGCAGCGTTGAATTCGGGCGGGAGGGCCGGTATACGCAGTATTTT.

In this sample, this clonotype turned up many times. The CDR3 spells CASRSAGGLVDTQYF. CDR3 bases: TGCGCCAGCAGATCAGCGGGAGGGTTAGTAGATACGCAGTATTTT. V is TRBV5-1 and J is TRBJ2-3, with 10 bases that match TRBD2. CDR1 and CDR2 (germline): SGHRS, YFSETQ. CDR3 length: 15 residues. With V trimmed by 5 bases and J by 5 bases, 8 bases remained unmatched.

This clonotype was picked up many times. The limits of the CDR3 on the DNA are not certain, so only TCRdb's listed CDR3 is given. V and J are TRBV7-9 and TRBJ1-1; TRBD1 was called by the table and not checked on the DNA. The CDR3 contains 15 residues when both ends are counted. From germline, CDR1 is SEHNR and CDR2 FQNEAQ (reference sequence). The CDR3 sequence is CASSFGQGGDTEAFF.

At least ten counts were recorded for this clonotype. This CDR3 reads CASSLLGGLSTDTQYF. DNA for the CDR3: TGTGCCAGCAGCTTATTAGGCGGGCTTAGCACAGATACGCAGTATTTT. The chain carries TRBV7-3 and TRBJ2-3; D might be TRBD2 (5 bases). Trimming shortened V by 2 bases and J by 0 bases, and 12 bases separated the two germline ends. The CDR3 consists of 16 residues. Germline assignment: CDR1 SGHTA and CDR2 FQGTGA.

This clonotype was counted ten times or more. The chain combines TRBV21-1 with TRBJ2-3; the table's D call TRBD1 went unverified against the DNA. TRBV21-1 is a documented pseudogene. The CDR3 is 19 residues long. CDR3 DNA sequence: TGTGCCAGCAGCGCGGCGGGGACAGGGCCCTTAACTAGCACAGATACGCAGTATTTT. Protein sequence: CASSAAGTGPLTSTDTQYF.

This clonotype has a count of ten or more. The gene calls are TRBV20-1 and TRBJ2-1; D remains unclear. This CDR3 contains 12 residues. CDR1 and CDR2 from the germline V gene are DFQATT and SNEGSKA (reference sequence). The V end lost 3 bases, the J end lost 4 bases, and 7 bases lay between the germline ends. The CDR3, as DNA: TGCAGTGCTAGCGGCGCTTACAATGAGCAGTTCTTC. Translated, it gives CSASGAYNEQFF.

This chain uses TRBV7-9 with TRBJ1-1; tentative D call: TRBD1 (6 bases). Germline CDR1 and CDR2: SEHNR and FQNEAQ (reference sequence). This CDR3 spans 15 amino acids. V was shortened by 5 bases and J by 0 bases, with 13 bases between the two germline ends. CDR3 loop: CASSLHQGLNTEAFF. The DNA for the CDR3 is TGTGCCAGCAGCCTACACCAGGGGCTGAACACTGAAGCTTTCTTT.

This clonotype was recorded at least ten times. This chain connects TRBV20-1 to TRBJ1-6; D remains unclear. Per germline, CDR1 DFQATT and CDR2 SNEGSKA (reference sequence). The CDR3 extends over 16 amino acids. V was shortened by 3 bases and J by 6 bases, with 18 bases between the two germline ends. The CDR3 reads CSASTLRGASNSPLHF. The CDR3 DNA sequence: TGCAGTGCTAGCACTTTACGGGGAGCGAGTAATTCACCCCTCCACTTT.

This clonotype was detected ten times or more. This rearrangement joins TRBV2 to TRBJ1-2; a possible D gene is TRBD1 (6 bases). CDR3 length: 14 residues. Germline values: CDR1 SNHLY, CDR2 FYNNEI. V gave up 4 bases and J gave up 2 bases, with 11 bases separating them. This CDR3 is CASSGGQLNYGYTF. Written as DNA, the CDR3 is TGTGCCAGCAGTGGCGGACAGCTGAACTATGGCTACACCTTC.

This clonotype was recorded many times. The rearrangement uses TRBV29-1 and TRBJ1-4; D not certain. The CDR3 is 12 residues long. Germline V gene lookup returns CDR1 SQVTM and CDR2 ANQGSEA. Trimming pared 0 bases from V and 8 bases from J, leaving 7 bases between. The CDR3 loop is CSVEESGEKLFF. CDR3 DNA sequence: TGCAGCGTTGAAGAGAGTGGGGAAAAACTGTTTTTT.

This clonotype has a count of ten or more. The chain recombines TRBV10-3 with TRBJ2-1, with D possibly TRBD2 on 6 matching bases. V shed 3 bases and J shed 5 bases, with 14 bases lying between them. CDR3 length: 15 residues. The V gene's germline CDR1 is ENHRY and CDR2 SYGVKD. CDR3 DNA sequence: TGTGCCATCAGTGAAGGGAGGAAGACCCACAATGAGCAGTTCTTC. Its translation: CAISEGRKTHNEQFF.

This clonotype was counted ten times or more. The chain joins TRBV24-1 to TRBJ1-1; D call uncertain. V lost 5 bases and J 2 bases, leaving 5 bases between the germline ends. This CDR3 spans 12 amino acids. Germline V gene lookup returns CDR1 KGHDR and CDR2 SFDVKD. The CDR3 is CATSGENTEAFF. Here the CDR3 DNA reads TGTGCCACCAGTGGGGAAAACACTGAAGCTTTCTTT.

Ten or more counts support this clonotype. The chain links TRBV12-5 to TRBJ2-1, with 9 positions matching TRBD1. J was trimmed by 9 bases and V by 6 bases; bases with no gene match: 3. This CDR3 has 12 residues. The germline V gene encodes CDR1 LGHNT and CDR2 FRNRAP. The CDR3: CASGTGGGEQFF. The CDR3 DNA follows: TGTGCTAGTGGGACAGGGGGAGGTGAGCAGTTCTTC.

There are many counts of this clonotype. The gene calls are TRBV20-1 and TRBJ2-2; no clear D. V was clipped by 6 bases and J by 8 bases, with 16 bases between them. Germline lookup yields CDR1 DFQATT and CDR2 SNEGSKA (reference sequence). The CDR3 sequence is 13 residues long. CDR3 residues: CSATAGRLGELFF. CDR3 nucleotides: TGCAGTGCCACCGCCGGACGTCTAGGGGAGCTGTTTTTT.

This clonotype showed up many times. The rearrangement joins TRBV4-2 to TRBJ2-7; 8 bases are shared with TRBD2. Germline V gives CDR1 LGHNA, CDR2 YNFKEQ. The CDR3 loop spans 16 amino acids. V dropped 0 bases and J dropped 2; count of bases not matched to a gene: 6. CDR3 DNA sequence: TGTGCCAGCAGCCAAGAGCAGTCAGCGGGAGCCTACGAGCAGTACTTC. Encoded protein: CASSQEQSAGAYEQYF.

This clonotype was seen ten or more times. The chain couples TRBV10-2 to TRBJ1-5; D call uncertain. CDR1 is WSHSY and CDR2 is SAAADI in the germline V gene. The germline V and J ends were trimmed by 6 bases and 3 bases, with 18 bases remaining between them. The length of the CDR3 is 16 residues. CDR3: CASSEREGRDNQPQHF. In nucleotides, the CDR3 is TGCGCCAGCAGCGAGAGGGAGGGTCGGGACAATCAGCCCCAGCATTTT.

This clonotype was found a few times. The chain joins TRBV5-8 to TRBJ2-1; D remains unclear. CDR3 length equals 13 residues. V lost 6 bases and J lost 7, with 14 bases in between. Germline CDR1 SGHTS, CDR2 YDEGEE. CDR3 in DNA: TGTGCCAGCAAGACCCGGGCCGCTAATGAGCAGTTCTTC. It codes for CASKTRAANEQFF.

At least ten counts were recorded for this clonotype. The gene calls are TRBV5-1 and TRBJ2-1; possibly TRBD2 for D (6 bases). The germline CDR1 and CDR2 sequences are SGHRS and YFSETQ. The CDR3 totals 16 residues. V lost 4 bases and J 8 bases, leaving 22 bases between the germline ends. In DNA form, the CDR3 reads TGCGCCAGCAGCCCGACTAGTTTTTCCTTTTCCTATGAGCAGTTCTTC. Protein product: CASSPTSFSFSYEQFF.